This is a list of T cell receptor beta chains from one sample in a study of T cells in Graves' hyperthyroidism and ophthalmopathy. TCRdb passed the multiplex PCR reads through MiXCR, listing each CDR3 protein once. The data show a few hundred thousand distinct CDR3 sequences, about 15% seen once. Sequences were obtained from blood. Receptors were obtained from a woman in her twenties or thirties with Graves' hyperthyroidism. The CDR3 runs from the conserved cysteine through the conserved F or W. The D gene is left open where the match is weak.

>-|TRBV30
CAWSSGGANEKLFF
>-|TRBV3-1
CASSPQVGGTYEQYF
>-|TRBV7-9
CASSSYSENTEAFF
>TRBD2|TRBV19
CASSPGLAHYEQYF
>-|TRBV28
CASTPGWGAETQYF
>-|TRBV7-2
CASSFIDTQYF
>-|TRBV11-2
CASSPPPRGVAEAFF
>TRBD2|TRBV19
CASSIGQRTSGRYYEQYF
>-|TRBV5-1
CASSLNAGRAPNEQFF
>-|TRBV7-9
CASSLGAARSTEAFF
>-|TRBV7-9
CASSHGESSSYEQYF
>-|TRBV7-9
CASSLGAGSEQYF
>-|TRBV28
CASRETEDYGYTF
>-|TRBV7-2
CASSLVSGNTGELFF
>TRBD1|TRBV18
CASYPQQGDGYTF
>TRBD2|TRBV30
CAWRVDIWTSGSSDTQYF
>-|TRBV7-2
CASSLLDEQYF
>TRBD1|TRBV7-9
CASSLGVTGDYGYTF
>TRBD2|TRBV13
CASSFGLAGGWQETQYF
>TRBD1|TRBV10-3
CAIGKDREETQYF
>TRBD1|TRBV28
CASSSGQGSGGYTF
>-|TRBV13
CASSFIADEQYF
>TRBD2|TRBV20-1
CSALSGAYEQYF
>-|TRBV19
CASSTGKRENTIYF
>-|TRBV13
CASSLRRGLNEQYF
>TRBD1|TRBV28
CASSWKGAAFF
>-|TRBV15
CATSRDRFLVDTQYF
>-|TRBV6-1
CASSESGRANEQFF
>TRBD1|TRBV28
CATAPGTGLSGELFF
>TRBD1|TRBV10-2
CASSPQPGTGDTGELFF
>-|TRBV27
CASSLFSGGGGNEQFF
>-|TRBV20-1
CSARLDMYRYGYTF
>TRBD1|TRBV7-2
CASSIGTGMTEAFF
>TRBD2|TRBV30
CAWSPTSGRYQETQYF
>-|TRBV6-2/TRBV6-3
CARNYPLSREISYEQYF
>-|TRBV27
CASSFGDNYNEQFF
>-|TRBV7-9
CANSLVWANEQFF
>TRBD1|TRBV28
CASSDRVQETQYF